A selection of T cell receptor beta chains follows, all from one sample in a study of control samples from healthy donors and cancer patients. Sequencing used immunoSEQ multiplex PCR; TCRdb keeps in-frame clones, though not all of them. Here the sample spans over 100,000 clones, 80% to 95% being singletons. Sequencing was performed on blood. These receptors were obtained from a man between 40 and 49 years old in good health. The CDR3 runs from the conserved cysteine through the conserved F or W. The order of the fields is J gene, clone size, V gene, D gene, CDR3 DNA, CDR3 protein. The D gene is left open where the match is weak. Rows may omit the clone size; those that give it use once, few, many or a size class.

TRBJ2-2,-,TRBV7-9,-,TGTGCCAGCAGTACGAACACCGGGGAGCTGTTTTTT,CASSTNTGELFF
TRBJ1-2,-,TRBV28,TRBD1,TGTGCCAGCAGTCAAGTTACAGGGGGCGGGACCTATGGCTACACCTTC,CASSQVTGGGTYGYTF
TRBJ2-3,-,TRBV15,-,TGTGCCACCAGCAGAGATTATGCGGATACGCAGTATTTT,CATSRDYADTQYF
TRBJ2-3,-,TRBV2,-,TGTGCCAGCAGGCGGTCCACAGATACGCAGTATTTT,CASRRSTDTQYF
TRBJ1-2,-,TRBV12-3/TRBV12-4,-,TGTGCCAGTTCCCCCGGGTCCTTACATGGCTACACCTTC,CASSPGSLHGYTF
TRBJ1-6,-,TRBV10-3,TRBD1,TGTGCCATAACCCCGGGACAGCCTAATTCACCCCTCCACTTT,CAITPGQPNSPLHF
TRBJ1-2,-,TRBV12-3/TRBV12-4,TRBD1,TGTGCCAGCAGCGAAAAGGGGGCGGGTGGCTACACCTTC,CASSEKGAGGYTF
TRBJ2-3,-,TRBV5-1,-,TGCGCCAGCAGCTTGTTCCCCACAGATACGCAGTATTTT,CASSLFPTDTQYF
TRBJ2-3,once,TRBV11-2,-,TGTGCCAGCAGCATACCGGTCGAAGCAGATACGCAGTATTTT,CASSIPVEADTQYF
TRBJ2-3,-,TRBV24-1,-,TGTGCCACCAGTGTTTCGGGGGATTCAGATACGCAGTATTTT,CATSVSGDSDTQYF
TRBJ2-3,-,TRBV11-2,-,TGTGCCAGCAGTGGGCCTCAGATAGGTACGCAGTATTTT,CASSGPQIGTQYF
TRBJ2-3,-,TRBV9,-,TGTGCCAGCAGCGTAGATGGCAGAATAGATACGCAGTATTTT,CASSVDGRIDTQYF
TRBJ1-1,-,TRBV7-9,-,TGTGCCAGCAGCCATATACAGAAGAACACTGAAGCTTTCTTT,CASSHIQKNTEAFF
TRBJ1-5,-,TRBV6-1,-,TGTGCCAGCAGTGAATATGCAGGGGACAATCAGCCCCAGCATTTT,CASSEYAGDNQPQHF
TRBJ1-3,-,TRBV25-1,-,TGTGCCAGCAGTGGCACAGATGGAAAGGACACCATATATTTT,CASSGTDGKDTIYF
TRBJ1-2,-,TRBV15,-,TGTGCCACCAGCAGAGATTTCCGGAGAGCCATAGCTAACTATGGCTACACCTTC,CATSRDFRRAIANYGYTF
TRBJ1-6,-,TRBV30,TRBD1,TGTGCCTGGGGACAGGAGGGTTCACCCCTCCACTTT,CAWGQEGSPLHF
TRBJ1-2,-,TRBV19,-,TGTGCCAGTAGTAAAGGGTTGCGGGAGTACTATGGCTACACCTTC,CASSKGLREYYGYTF
TRBJ2-7,-,TRBV11-1,-,TGTGCCAGCAGCTTAGTTTTATCGGTCGAGCAGTACTTC,CASSLVLSVEQYF
TRBJ2-5,-,TRBV7-9,-,TGTGCCAGCAGCACCGTCCGGGGACAAGAGACCCAGTACTTC,CASSTVRGQETQYF
TRBJ2-5,-,TRBV11-2,-,TGTGCCAGCAGCCGAGGGGGGCGGAGCCAAGAGACCCAGTACTTC,CASSRGGRSQETQYF
TRBJ2-7,once,TRBV11-1,TRBD1,TGTGCCAGCAGCCTAAGGTGGGACAGCTACGAGCAGTACTTC,CASSLRWDSYEQYF
TRBJ1-1,-,TRBV11-2,-,TGTGCCAGCAGCTTAGGTCTTAGGACTGAAGCTTTCTTT,CASSLGLRTEAFF
TRBJ1-3,-,TRBV12-3/TRBV12-4,-,TGTGCCAGCAGTATCCTTCCTGGAAACACCATATATTTT,CASSILPGNTIYF